This TCR beta chain originates from a study of shared clonotypes between healthy human individuals. The protocol was immunoSEQ multiplex PCR, while the TCRdb copy is restricted to in-frame clones and leaves out a portion. The repertoire consists of fewer than 3 million clones, with around 92% occurring once and the leading ten covering around 0.38%. Sequencing used naive CD4+ T cells from PBMCs. Subset defined: CD45RA+ positively selected. The sequence came from a man between 18 and 29 years old in good health. Some clones in this sample may be carry-over from other donors' samples.

CDR3 bases: TGTGCCAGCAGTTCTGGTGAAAAACTGTTTTTT. Translated: CASSSGEKLFF. The rearrangement uses TRBV6-1 and TRBJ1-4, with D hard to call. Germline V gives CDR1 MNHNS, CDR2 SASEGT. Trimming removed 5 bases from V and 7 bases from J, with 5 bases in between. The CDR3 loop spans 11 amino acids.